Reported below is one T cell receptor beta chain. This sample was included in a study of blood T cell repertoires in COVID-19. The germline V gene encodes CDR1 SGHVS and CDR2 FQNEAQ. CDR3 size: 16 residues. V was clipped by 1 base and J by 0 bases, with 12 bases between them. Participants had their cohort set by participant-reported clinical history. A case of COVID-19 had been met by exposed participants within 2 weeks before study entry. Assay used: immunoSEQ multiplex PCR; TCRdb lists only in-frame clones, some missing. This table has around 270,000 clones, approximately 89% appearing once. The sequenced material came from PBMCs or T cells enriched from blood (not recorded which). This TCR was sampled from a woman aged 40-49 years who had been exposed to COVID-19. V gene TRBV7-8 combines with J gene TRBJ1-1, with a weak D call TRBD1 (5 bases). The CDR3 DNA reads as TGTGCCAGCAGCTTAGGCAGGGCTTCTTTGAACACTGAAGCTTTCTTT. Protein product: CASSLGRASLNTEAFF. Supplemented by reference TRBV7-8 and TRBJ1-1, the full variable domain reads GAGVSQSPRYKVAKRGQDVALRCDPISGHVSLFWYQQALGQGPEFLTYFQNEAQLDKSGLPSDRFFAERPEGSVSTLKIQRTQQEDSAVYLCASSLGRASLNTEAFFGQGTRLTVV.